What follows describes a single T cell receptor (beta chain). The sample comes from a study of cytomegalovirus exposure and HLA in healthy donors. The repertoire was sequenced with immunoSEQ multiplex PCR; TCRdb's copy has only in-frame clones and lacks some. The table shows tens of thousands of clones, with about 90% occurring only once. Looked up from germline, CDR1 is LNHDA and CDR2 is SQIVND (reference sequence). The CDR3 spans 13 residues. Trimming cost V 10 bases and J 6 bases, with 18 bases left between them. Sample: PBMCs. The chain joins TRBV19 to TRBJ1-1, with D tentatively TRBD1 (5 bases). The sequence was obtained from a woman in her late teens or twenties in good health and CMV-seropositive. CDR3 bases: TGTGCCATTGCTCGGACCCCGGGGGCTGAAGCTTTCTTT. This gives the protein CAIARTPGAEAFF. The complete variable domain, with remaining parts taken from reference TRBV19 and TRBJ1-1, reads DGGITQSPKYLFRKEGQNVTLSCEQNLNHDAMYWYRQDPGQGLRLIYYSQIVNDFQKGDIAEGYSVSREKKESFPLTVTSAQKNPTAFYLCAIARTPGAEAFFGQGTRLTVV.